This T cell receptor beta chain was sequenced during a study of blood T cells in healthy people across ages. Study-level background: T cells yielded about one barcoded beta molecule per two cells through template switching.

Primed by a sample-barcoded 5' primer and a J-beta primer mix, a second PCR proceeded for 7 to 11 cycles. One entry per CDR3 protein results from TCRdb running MiXCR on the 5' RACE reads. This table has roughly 1,300,000 distinct CDR3 sequences, around 55% appearing once. Trimming removed 5 bases from V and 2 bases from J, with 18 bases in between. Germline-derived CDR1 and CDR2 are MDHEN and SYDVKM. CDR3 size: 16 residues. A word on this clonotype: Antigen specificity is unknown.

Study-level findings and limits: Per million T cells, TCR beta diversity dropped about linearly as age rose. Naive and antigen-experienced cells could not be conclusively compared, given unsorted PBMCs.

The sequencing input was blood. This TCR was sampled from a man younger than 30 in good health. The V call is TRBV28, the J call TRBJ2-5, with D possibly TRBD1 on 6 matching bases. DNA for the CDR3: TGTGCCAGCAGTCACTCCATCGGACAGAGGCAAGAGACCCAGTACTTC. Translation: CASSHSIGQRQETQYF.